This T cell receptor beta chain was profiled in a study of T cell repertoires in cytomegalovirus infection. For the study at large: Public TCR beta signatures marked donors with CMV infection and the matching HLA.

Study-wide results and caveats: Carriage of CMV together with the relevant HLA was identifiable through cumulative public TCR beta family frequency. Predominance within the ex vivo response was attributable to HLA-C-restricted CMV-specific TCR beta clonotypes.

At least ten counts were recorded for this clonotype. No antigen is known for it. Each CDR3 protein gets one entry after TCRdb re-called the reads with MiXCR. Of around 240,000 distinct CDR3 sequences listed, roughly 23% are singletons. V dropped 2 bases and J dropped 1 base, with 15 bases sitting between them. CDR1 and CDR2 from the germline V gene are MDHEN and SYDVKM. The CDR3 runs to 17 residues. This TCR came from a human donor in good health (CMV status not recorded). Some clones in this sample may be carry-over from other donors' samples. The material sequenced was CD8+ T cells from PBMCs. The chain combines TRBV28 with TRBJ1-5, with D possibly TRBD1 on 5 matching bases. CDR3 amino acids: CASSLVLRDLSNQPQHF. The CDR3 DNA sequence: TGTGCCAGCAGTTTAGTCCTTAGGGACCTCAGCAATCAGCCCCAGCATTTT.